This TCR beta chain was sequenced in a study of blood T cell repertoires in COVID-19. Study-level background: In each case, the material was cDNA or gDNA derived from T cells, B-cell-depleted T cells, or PBMCs.

Clones were read by immunoSEQ multiplex PCR, and TCRdb kept only the in-frame ones, dropping some. The sample yields under 300,000 clones, 89% seen once. This CDR3 is 17 amino acids long. With 4 bases clipped from V and 7 bases from J, the junction kept 15 bases outside the gene matches. Germline V CDR1 and CDR2: SGHNT, YYREEE (reference sequence). The V and J genes are TRBV5-4 and TRBJ1-5; 9 positions match TRBD1. Sequenced material: peripheral blood. This sequence originates from a man in his fifties or sixties with acute or convalescent COVID-19. For the CDR3, the DNA is TGTGCCAGCAGCCCGGGTCCGGTGACAGGGGGAATACAGCCCCAGCATTTT. Translating it yields CASSPGPVTGGIQPQHF. Filled out from reference TRBV5-4 and TRBJ1-5, the complete variable domain reads ETGVTQSPTHLIKTRGQQVTLRCSSQSGHNTVSWYQQALGQGPQFIFQYYREEENGRGNFPPRFSGLQFPNYSSELNVNALELDDSALYLCASSPGPVTGGIQPQHFGDGTRLSIL.